The clone carrying this T cell receptor (beta chain) came up many times. Antigen unknown. This sample is part of a study of read filtering for tumor transcriptome and immune sequencing. Across the whole study: Revised staging placed roughly 8 patients in R-ISS I, about 17 in II, roughly 7 in III. Per sample, TCR-region reads ranged about 3.5 to 11 million by IR-seq, roughly 85 to 1273 by RNA-seq. The study's findings and limits: About 80% of IR-seq clonotypes had a single read, yet these held 3.5% to 4.5% of reads. This fraction held mixed bone marrow immune cells after CD138-negative sorting.

Molecular barcoded adaptors covering alpha/delta and beta/gamma chains were used on approximately 440 ng RNA. MiXCR, run by TCRdb on the reads, gives a single entry per CDR3 protein. The repertoire includes 30,000 to 50,000 distinct CDR3 sequences, about 11% of them detected once, and about 35% sits in the top ten. Sequencing was done on a sample of a population of CD138-negative cells sorted from bone marrow. This TCR derives from a donor aged 40 or older with multiple myeloma.

The CDR3 coding sequence is TGTGCCAGCAGCTTACGTCCGGGGGGCCCTACAGATACGCAGTATTTT. Translated, it gives CASSLRPGGPTDTQYF. This chain joins TRBV7-8 and TRBJ2-3; tentative D call: TRBD2 (7 bases). The CDR3 loop spans 16 amino acids. Trimming took off 2 bases at V and 3 bases at J, with 15 bases between the two ends. Germline-derived CDR1 and CDR2 are SGHVS and FQNEAQ.